This T cell receptor beta chain was obtained from a study of cytomegalovirus exposure and HLA in healthy donors. General observations from the study: Prior analysis indicated that the majority of TCR beta V segments exhibited productivity approximately 90% or approximately 30% of the time.

V was clipped by 5 bases and J by 4 bases; unmatched bases: 3. This CDR3 contains 13 residues. CDR1 is SGHRS and CDR2 is YFSETQ in the germline V gene. Comments on this clone: Its specificity is not known.

PCR was performed using 60 Vbeta and 13 Jbeta primers. Clones were sequenced by immunoSEQ multiplex PCR, and TCRdb holds only the in-frame ones, with some missing. Of roughly 200,000 clones in the sample, 78% were seen once. The sequencing input was PBMCs. The receptor was derived from a woman aged 30 to 39 in good health and CMV-seropositive. The V gene is TRBV5-1, the J gene TRBJ2-5; 9 bases match TRBD2. The CDR3 sequence is CASSLAGIETQYF. In nucleotides, the CDR3 is TGCGCCAGCAGTCTAGCGGGGATAGAGACCCAGTACTTC.